This TCR beta chain was profiled in a study of blood T cell repertoires in COVID-19. Across the study: T cells, B-cell-depleted T cells, or PBMCs supplied cDNA or gDNA.

The repertoire was sequenced with immunoSEQ multiplex PCR; TCRdb's copy has only in-frame clones and lacks some. The sample lists about 63,000 clones, 65% to 80% seen once, with over 25% in the top ten. This clone appeared a single time. V was pared by 3 bases and J by 1 base, with 9 bases between. In germline, CDR1 is SQVTM, CDR2 ANQGSEA. This CDR3 contains 13 residues. The rearrangement links TRBV29-1 to TRBJ1-2; a possible D gene is TRBD1 (5 bases). Sequenced: peripheral blood. This clonotype was sampled from a human donor in a cohort sampled during active COVID-19. CDR3 bases: TGCAGCGTTGAGGCCAGGGATAACTATGGCTACACCTTC. Encoded protein: CSVEARDNYGYTF.